This T cell receptor beta chain comes out of a study of blood T cell repertoires in COVID-19. The assay was immunoSEQ multiplex PCR, and TCRdb's table has in-frame clones only and misses some. The data contain approximately 150,000 clones, around 91% of them singletons. CDR1 MNHEY and CDR2 SMNVEV come from the germline V gene (reference sequence). The CDR3 has 15 amino acids. V lost 2 bases and J lost 2; bases outside the gene matches: 4. The origin of this receptor is a woman aged 60-75 years with active COVID-19. The chain couples TRBV27 to TRBJ2-7; 9 bases match TRBD2. Material for sequencing was peripheral blood. The DNA of the CDR3 is TGTGCCAGCAGTTTAAGTCTAGCGGGGCCCTACGAGCAGTACTTC. Residues: CASSLSLAGPYEQYF.